This is a list of T cell receptor beta chains from one sample in a study of blood T cell repertoires in COVID-19. This table comes from immunoSEQ multiplex PCR, and its TCRdb copy is limited to in-frame clones, with some not included. The data show approximately 250,000 clones, 86% seen once. The sample was peripheral blood. The receptors shown here come from a man aged 30-40 years who had recovered from COVID-19. Both conserved end residues are part of each CDR3. Fields, in order: D gene, V gene, clone size, CDR3 length, J gene, CDR3 DNA, CDR3 protein. D genes are given only for firm matches. The listing skips clone size in some rows; elsewhere it reads once, few, many or a size class.

d_gene: NA; v_gene: TRBV6-6; abundance: NA; len: 14; j_gene: TRBJ2-7; CDR3nt: TGTGCCAGCAGTTCGTACCGGGACAACTACGAGCAGTACTTC; CDR3aa: CASSSYRDNYEQYF
d_gene: NA; v_gene: TRBV4-3; abundance: few; len: 17; j_gene: TRBJ1-6; CDR3nt: TGCGCCAGCAGCCACGTCACCGGGACACCTTATAATTCACCCCTCCACTTT; CDR3aa: CASSHVTGTPYNSPLHF
d_gene: NA; v_gene: TRBV5-4; abundance: NA; len: 14; j_gene: TRBJ2-7; CDR3nt: TGTGCCAGCAGCCCACTCGGGGGAGGCGACGAGCAGTACTTC; CDR3aa: CASSPLGGGDEQYF
d_gene: TRBD1; v_gene: TRBV5-4; abundance: NA; len: 16; j_gene: TRBJ1-3; CDR3nt: TGTGCCAGCAGCCCTAGACAGGGGATGGGGAGAAACACCATATATTTT; CDR3aa: CASSPRQGMGRNTIYF
d_gene: NA; v_gene: TRBV9; abundance: NA; len: 15; j_gene: TRBJ1-2; CDR3nt: TGTGCCAGCAGCGTAGGCCTTACAGGGACCTATGGCTACACCTTC; CDR3aa: CASSVGLTGTYGYTF
d_gene: TRBD1; v_gene: TRBV9; abundance: NA; len: 15; j_gene: TRBJ2-3; CDR3nt: TGTGCCAGCAACCTCGGGTCAGGGGGCTTGGATACGCAGTATTTT; CDR3aa: CASNLGSGGLDTQYF
d_gene: TRBD1; v_gene: TRBV7-2; abundance: NA; len: 16; j_gene: TRBJ1-2; CDR3nt: TGTGCCAGCAGCTTATATAAGTGGACAGGGGGCTTTGGCTACACCTTC; CDR3aa: CASSLYKWTGGFGYTF
d_gene: TRBD2; v_gene: TRBV6-4; abundance: NA; len: 16; j_gene: TRBJ2-3; CDR3nt: TGTGCCAGCAGTGAATTTAGCGGGGGGGCTAGAGATACGCAGTATTTT; CDR3aa: CASSEFSGGARDTQYF
d_gene: TRBD1; v_gene: TRBV27; abundance: NA; len: 14; j_gene: TRBJ1-5; CDR3nt: TGTGCCAGCAGTCCGGGGACAGGGTATCAGCCCCAGCATTTT; CDR3aa: CASSPGTGYQPQHF
d_gene: NA; v_gene: TRBV6-5; abundance: once; len: 16; j_gene: TRBJ1-3; CDR3nt: TGTGCCAGCAGTTACTCGACGGGGGGCCGGGGAAACACCATATATTTT; CDR3aa: CASSYSTGGRGNTIYF
d_gene: TRBD1; v_gene: TRBV29-1; abundance: few; len: 16; j_gene: TRBJ1-6; CDR3nt: TGCAGCGTTGCGAGACAGGGGCGACTGGCGAGTTCACCCCTCCACTTT; CDR3aa: CSVARQGRLASSPLHF
d_gene: TRBD2; v_gene: TRBV6-2/TRBV6-3; abundance: NA; len: 14; j_gene: TRBJ2-7; CDR3nt: TGTGCCAGCAGCCGGCCGGGGGGGGCTCACGAGCAGTACTTC; CDR3aa: CASSRPGGAHEQYF
d_gene: NA; v_gene: TRBV19; abundance: NA; len: 15; j_gene: TRBJ2-2; CDR3nt: TGTGCCAGTAGTAGGATAGACAGCGAAGCAGGGGAGCTGTTTTTT; CDR3aa: CASSRIDSEAGELFF
d_gene: TRBD2; v_gene: TRBV13; abundance: NA; len: 16; j_gene: TRBJ2-7; CDR3nt: TGTGCCAGCAGCGGACGACTAGCGGGGCCCTCCTACGAGCAGTACTTC; CDR3aa: CASSGRLAGPSYEQYF
d_gene: TRBD1; v_gene: TRBV11-3; abundance: NA; len: 15; j_gene: TRBJ2-2; CDR3nt: TGTGCCAGCAGCTCGGGACAGGGGTACACCGGGGAGCTGTTTTTT; CDR3aa: CASSSGQGYTGELFF
d_gene: NA; v_gene: TRBV7-2; abundance: NA; len: 15; j_gene: TRBJ1-5; CDR3nt: TGTGCCAGCAGGTTGAAGGGGATGTCCCTTCAGCCCCAGCATTTT; CDR3aa: CASRLKGMSLQPQHF
d_gene: TRBD2; v_gene: TRBV7-2; abundance: NA; len: 16; j_gene: TRBJ2-1; CDR3nt: TGTGCCAGCAGCTTAGTTTCGGGACTAGCGGGGGGGCACCTGTTCTTC; CDR3aa: CASSLVSGLAGGHLFF
d_gene: NA; v_gene: TRBV11-3; abundance: NA; len: 13; j_gene: TRBJ2-7; CDR3nt: TGTGCCAGCAGCGCTCGGTCGAGCGACGAGCAGTACTTC; CDR3aa: CASSARSSDEQYF
d_gene: TRBD2; v_gene: TRBV4-2; abundance: NA; len: 18; j_gene: TRBJ2-2; CDR3nt: TGTGCCAGCAGCCAAGAGATGCTAGCGGGGGGTTATACCGGGGAGCTGTTTTTT; CDR3aa: CASSQEMLAGGYTGELFF
d_gene: TRBD1; v_gene: TRBV24-1; abundance: NA; len: 19; j_gene: TRBJ2-2; CDR3nt: TGTGCCACCAGTGATTTAGACAGGGCCGACCCGCGTGGCACCGGGGAGCTGTTTTTT; CDR3aa: CATSDLDRADPRGTGELFF
d_gene: TRBD2; v_gene: TRBV19; abundance: NA; len: 15; j_gene: TRBJ2-1; CDR3nt: TGTGCCAGTAGTAGATCTAGCGGATACTACAATGAGCAGTTCTTC; CDR3aa: CASSRSSGYYNEQFF
d_gene: NA; v_gene: TRBV12-3/TRBV12-4; abundance: once; len: 12; j_gene: TRBJ2-5; CDR3nt: TGTGCCAGCAGCGCTCTGGAGGAGACCCAGTACTTC; CDR3aa: CASSALEETQYF
d_gene: TRBD2; v_gene: TRBV3-1/TRBV3-2; abundance: few; len: 16; j_gene: TRBJ2-1; CDR3nt: TGTGCCAGCAGCCCTATCGACGGGGGGGAAAACAATGAGCAGTTCTTC; CDR3aa: CASSPIDGGENNEQFF
d_gene: NA; v_gene: TRBV5-6; abundance: NA; len: 14; j_gene: TRBJ1-1; CDR3nt: TGTGCCAGCAGGTCCGACACATCCAACACTGAAGCTTTCTTT; CDR3aa: CASRSDTSNTEAFF
d_gene: NA; v_gene: TRBV30; abundance: NA; len: 15; j_gene: TRBJ1-5; CDR3nt: TGTGCCTGGAGTGGCCCAGGGGTTAGCAATCAGCCCCAGCATTTT; CDR3aa: CAWSGPGVSNQPQHF
d_gene: NA; v_gene: TRBV19; abundance: NA; len: 14; j_gene: TRBJ1-6; CDR3nt: TGTGCCAGTAGTACGGACAATGGAATTTCACCCCTCCACTTT; CDR3aa: CASSTDNGISPLHF
d_gene: TRBD1; v_gene: TRBV19; abundance: NA; len: 15; j_gene: TRBJ2-3; CDR3nt: TGTGCCAGTAGTATAAGTAGGGGGCGGGCAGATACGCAGTATTTT; CDR3aa: CASSISRGRADTQYF
d_gene: NA; v_gene: TRBV7-9; abundance: once; len: 15; j_gene: TRBJ1-4; CDR3nt: TGTGCCAGCAGTCCTACAGGATCAACTAATGAAAAACTGTTTTTT; CDR3aa: CASSPTGSTNEKLFF
d_gene: NA; v_gene: TRBV7-9; abundance: NA; len: 13; j_gene: TRBJ2-2; CDR3nt: TGTGCTGTAGGGGGGGCGGACACCGGGGAGCTGTTTTTT; CDR3aa: CAVGGADTGELFF
d_gene: NA; v_gene: TRBV15; abundance: NA; len: 15; j_gene: TRBJ1-4; CDR3nt: TGTGCCACCAGCAGAGATCGCGGCCCTAATGAAAAACTGTTTTTT; CDR3aa: CATSRDRGPNEKLFF
d_gene: NA; v_gene: TRBV12-3/TRBV12-4; abundance: NA; len: 13; j_gene: TRBJ2-6; CDR3nt: TGTGCCACCCGGTCCTCTGGGGCCAACGTCCTGACTTTC; CDR3aa: CATRSSGANVLTF
d_gene: NA; v_gene: TRBV6-2/TRBV6-3; abundance: NA; len: 13; j_gene: TRBJ2-7; CDR3nt: TGTGCCAGCAGTTACTCGGCTAGTTACGAGCAGTACTTC; CDR3aa: CASSYSASYEQYF
d_gene: NA; v_gene: TRBV6-5; abundance: NA; len: 16; j_gene: TRBJ2-2; CDR3nt: TGTGCCAGCAGTTACGTGGCGGCCTCGAACACCGGGGAGCTGTTTTTT; CDR3aa: CASSYVAASNTGELFF
d_gene: NA; v_gene: TRBV21-1; abundance: NA; len: 15; j_gene: TRBJ2-1; CDR3nt: TGTGCCAGCAAAATTATTGGGGGGAGAGGGGCTGAGCAGTTCTTC; CDR3aa: CASKIIGGRGAEQFF
d_gene: NA; v_gene: TRBV5-4; abundance: NA; len: 12; j_gene: TRBJ1-1; CDR3nt: TGTGCCAGCAGCTTGTGGAGGGCTGAAGCTTTCTTT; CDR3aa: CASSLWRAEAFF
d_gene: TRBD2; v_gene: TRBV5-4; abundance: NA; len: 13; j_gene: TRBJ2-3; CDR3nt: TGTGCCAGCAGCCTAGAGGGAGGGGATACGCAGTATTTT; CDR3aa: CASSLEGGDTQYF
d_gene: NA; v_gene: TRBV12-3/TRBV12-4; abundance: few; len: 11; j_gene: TRBJ2-5; CDR3nt: TGTGCCAGCAGTTTACTGGAGACCCAGTACTTC; CDR3aa: CASSLLETQYF
d_gene: NA; v_gene: TRBV28; abundance: NA; len: 10; j_gene: TRBJ1-2; CDR3nt: TGTGCCAGCAGTTTTAATGGCTACACCTTC; CDR3aa: CASSFNGYTF
d_gene: TRBD2; v_gene: TRBV5-1; abundance: NA; len: 19; j_gene: TRBJ2-7; CDR3nt: TGCGCCAGCAGCGCCGCCCGGACTAGCGGGGGGGCCGTCTCCTACGAGCAGTACTTC; CDR3aa: CASSAARTSGGAVSYEQYF
d_gene: TRBD2; v_gene: TRBV6-4; abundance: NA; len: 18; j_gene: TRBJ2-1; CDR3nt: TGTGCCAGCAGCCAAAACCGAGGACTAGCGCCCGGGGACAATGAGCAGTTCTTC; CDR3aa: CASSQNRGLAPGDNEQFF
d_gene: TRBD2; v_gene: TRBV5-6; abundance: NA; len: 18; j_gene: TRBJ2-2; CDR3nt: TGTGCCAGCAGCGACGAGGCTAGCGGGGGGGCTAACACCGGGGAGCTGTTTTTT; CDR3aa: CASSDEASGGANTGELFF
d_gene: TRBD1; v_gene: TRBV5-4; abundance: NA; len: 13; j_gene: TRBJ2-7; CDR3nt: TGTGCCAGCAGACGGACAGGGTGGGACGAGCAGTACTTC; CDR3aa: CASRRTGWDEQYF
d_gene: NA; v_gene: TRBV4-1; abundance: NA; len: 14; j_gene: TRBJ1-2; CDR3nt: TGCGCCAGCAGCCAAGACGCGGTCGGGGGTGGCTACACCTTC; CDR3aa: CASSQDAVGGGYTF
d_gene: NA; v_gene: TRBV2; abundance: few; len: 14; j_gene: TRBJ1-4; CDR3nt: TGTGCCAGCGACCCCCAGGGCTTCAATGAAAAACTGTTTTTT; CDR3aa: CASDPQGFNEKLFF
d_gene: TRBD1; v_gene: TRBV10-1; abundance: NA; len: 15; j_gene: TRBJ2-7; CDR3nt: TGCGCCAGCAGTTCCGGGACAGGGGGCCGCGACGAGCAGTACTTC; CDR3aa: CASSSGTGGRDEQYF
d_gene: TRBD1; v_gene: TRBV3-1/TRBV3-2; abundance: NA; len: 15; j_gene: TRBJ2-7; CDR3nt: TGTGCCAGCAGCCAAGGGGACAGGGGTTCCTACGAGCAGTACTTC; CDR3aa: CASSQGDRGSYEQYF
d_gene: TRBD2; v_gene: TRBV14; abundance: NA; len: 17; j_gene: TRBJ2-7; CDR3nt: TGTGCCAGCAGCCCCGGGACTAGTGTTCGCCCGGTCTACGAGCAGTACTTC; CDR3aa: CASSPGTSVRPVYEQYF
d_gene: NA; v_gene: TRBV4-2; abundance: NA; len: 17; j_gene: TRBJ1-3; CDR3nt: TGTGCCAGCAGCCAGGGCCCGGGACTGATCTCTGGAAACACCATATATTTT; CDR3aa: CASSQGPGLISGNTIYF
d_gene: NA; v_gene: TRBV15; abundance: once; len: 12; j_gene: TRBJ1-5; CDR3nt: TGTGCCACCAGCCTCCGGGACACCGTCCGGCATTTT; CDR3aa: CATSLRDTVRHF
d_gene: NA; v_gene: TRBV25-1; abundance: NA; len: 13; j_gene: TRBJ1-1; CDR3nt: TGTGCCAGCAGTGTTCAGGGAAACACTGAAGCTTTCTTT; CDR3aa: CASSVQGNTEAFF
d_gene: NA; v_gene: TRBV15; abundance: NA; len: 15; j_gene: TRBJ1-6; CDR3nt: TGTGCCACCAGCAGAGCCGTCAGGGGCAATTCACCCCTCCACTTT; CDR3aa: CATSRAVRGNSPLHF